The rows below give T cell receptor beta chains drawn from one sample of a study of shared clonotypes between healthy human individuals. Generated by immunoSEQ multiplex PCR, the TCRdb table keeps only in-frame clones and is missing some. Counted here are approximately 1.1 million clones, about four fifths occurring once; the ten biggest clones make up around 0.47%. The sequenced material came from memory CD4+ T cells from PBMCs. The receptors come from a man in his late teens or twenties in good health. Some clones in this sample may be carry-over from other donors' samples. CDR3s include the opening cysteine and the closing phenylalanine or tryptophan. The order of the fields is V gene, CDR3 length, J gene, D gene, CDR3 protein. The D gene is left open where the match is weak.

TRBV6-1	13	TRBJ2-5	TRBD1	CASSRDRGETQYF
TRBV5-6	15	TRBJ2-3	TRBD2	CASSLTSGTGDTQYF
TRBV4-1	15	TRBJ1-2	NA	CASSLGHRANYGYTF
TRBV5-8	13	TRBJ2-7	TRBD2	CASLAGTSGRQYF
TRBV5-1	15	TRBJ2-2	NA	CASSLGRAGTGELFF
TRBV2	13	TRBJ1-5	NA	CASSEEGGQPQHF
TRBV18	16	TRBJ2-7	TRBD2	CASSPFGGRTRYEQYF
TRBV29-1	11	TRBJ2-3	NA	CSVERERTQYF
TRBV12-5	13	TRBJ2-1	NA	CASGLSGVNEQFF
TRBV11-3	12	TRBJ2-1	NA	CASSLEADEQFF
TRBV5-1	16	TRBJ2-3	TRBD2	CASSLSGRAGTDTQYF
TRBV6-5	12	TRBJ1-3	NA	CASSGLGNTIYF
TRBV2	14	TRBJ2-1	TRBD1	CASKETGGGNEQFF
TRBV19	13	TRBJ2-3	NA	CASSIWRKDTQYF
TRBV28	16	TRBJ2-7	TRBD1	CASSLLPGQGMNEQYF
TRBV15	14	TRBJ1-1	TRBD1	CATSPRTGDTEAFF